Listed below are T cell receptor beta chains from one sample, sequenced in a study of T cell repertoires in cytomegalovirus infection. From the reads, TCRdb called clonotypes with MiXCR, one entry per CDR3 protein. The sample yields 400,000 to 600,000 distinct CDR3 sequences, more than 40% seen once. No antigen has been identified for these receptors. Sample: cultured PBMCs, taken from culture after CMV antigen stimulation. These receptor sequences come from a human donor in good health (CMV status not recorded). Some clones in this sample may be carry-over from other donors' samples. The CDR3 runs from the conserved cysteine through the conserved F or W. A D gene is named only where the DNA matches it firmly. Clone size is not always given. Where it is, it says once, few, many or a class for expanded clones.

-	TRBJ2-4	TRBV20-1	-	TGCAGTGCCACAACTAGCCGACTAGCCAAAAACATTCAGTACTTC	CSATTSRLAKNIQYF
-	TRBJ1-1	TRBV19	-	TGTGCCAGTAGTGGGGCAGTAGGTACTGACACTGAAGCTTTCTTT	CASSGAVGTDTEAFF
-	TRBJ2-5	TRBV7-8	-	TGTGCCAGCACTCCAGGGAGCTGGGAGACCCAGTACTTC	CASTPGSWETQYF
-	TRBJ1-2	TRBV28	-	TGTGCCAGCAGTTTTATTGACTCCAATAACTATGGCTACACCTTC	CASSFIDSNNYGYTF
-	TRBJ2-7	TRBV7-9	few	TGTGCCAGCAGCTTATCGGTAGTCTCCGACGAGCAGTACTTC	CASSLSVVSDEQYF
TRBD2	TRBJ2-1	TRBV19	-	TGTGCCAGTAAAGCGGGAATCTCCTACAATGAGCAGTTCTTC	CASKAGISYNEQFF
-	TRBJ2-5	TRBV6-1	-	TGTGCCAGCAGTCCACCGGGACACCAGAAAGAGACCCAGTACTTC	CASSPPGHQKETQYF
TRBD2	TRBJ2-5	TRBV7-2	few	TGTGCCAGCATCCCCGGGGGGGCGGGGTGGCAAGAGACCCAGTACTTC	CASIPGGAGWQETQYF
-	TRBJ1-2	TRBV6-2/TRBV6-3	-	TGTGCCAGCAGGCGGGGAGGGACTAACTATGGCTACACCTTC	CASRRGGTNYGYTF
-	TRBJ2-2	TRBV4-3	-	TGCGCCAGCAGCCAGGCGGGGCCCGGAGAGGGCACCGGGGAGCTGTTTTTT	CASSQAGPGEGTGELFF
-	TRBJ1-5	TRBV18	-	TGTGCCAGCTCACCATTACAGGGCTACAATCAGCCCCAGCATTTT	CASSPLQGYNQPQHF
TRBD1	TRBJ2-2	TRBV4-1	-	TGCGCCAGCAGCCAAGAAGAGGGGGCCTTCCCCGGGGAGCTGTTTTTT	CASSQEEGAFPGELFF
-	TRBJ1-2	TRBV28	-	TGTGCCAGCAGTTTGAGGGGACCCGCGGCTAACTATGGCTACACCTTC	CASSLRGPAANYGYTF
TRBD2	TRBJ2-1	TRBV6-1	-	TGTGCCAGCAGTGAATTCGGAGGACTAGCTTTCAACAATGAGCAGTTCTTC	CASSEFGGLAFNNEQFF
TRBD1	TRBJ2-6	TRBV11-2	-	TGTGCCAGCAGCTTAGTGGGACAGGGATACGCTGGGGCCAACGTCCTGACTTTC	CASSLVGQGYAGANVLTF
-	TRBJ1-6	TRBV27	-	TGTGCCAGCAGGTATTTGGGAGGGTTCCTCCCTAATTCACCCCTCCACTTT	CASRYLGGFLPNSPLHF
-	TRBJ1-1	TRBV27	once	TGTGCCAGCAGCGCCGGGACCCTGAACACTGAAGCTTTCTTT	CASSAGTLNTEAFF
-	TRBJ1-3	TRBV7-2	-	TGTGCCAGCAGCTTAACGGCCGCCGGCTCTGGAAACACCATATATTTT	CASSLTAAGSGNTIYF
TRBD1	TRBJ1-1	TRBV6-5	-	TGTGCCAGCAGTTACGCTGGGACAGGACAAATTAACACTGAAGCTTTCTTT	CASSYAGTGQINTEAFF
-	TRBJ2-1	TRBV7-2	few	TGTGCCAGCAGCCTAATTGGCGGCAATGAGCAGTTCTTC	CASSLIGGNEQFF
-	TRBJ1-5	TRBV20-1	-	TGCAGTGCTAGAGGTGGAAGCAATCAGCCCCAGCATTTT	CSARGGSNQPQHF
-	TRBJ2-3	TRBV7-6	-	TGTGCCAGCAGCTTACTCAGCGGGAGCACAGATACGCAGTATTTT	CASSLLSGSTDTQYF
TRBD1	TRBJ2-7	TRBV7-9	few	TGTGCCAGCAGCCCCAGACAGGGGGTGGACGAGCAGTACTTC	CASSPRQGVDEQYF
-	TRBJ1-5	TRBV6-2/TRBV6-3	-	TGTGCCACCGCAGACAGGAGGAATCAGCCCCAGCATTTT	CATADRRNQPQHF
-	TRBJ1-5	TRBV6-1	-	TGTGCCAGCAGTTTAGGGCCAGGGCTCATTATCCAGCATTTT	CASSLGPGLIIQHF
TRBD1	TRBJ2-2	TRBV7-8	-	TGTGCCAGCAGCCAATCAGGGGGCGCAGGGTTCGGGGAGCTGTTTTTT	CASSQSGGAGFGELFF
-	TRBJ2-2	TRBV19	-	TGTGCCAGTAGCCCTAGCAGGGGGGCCTCGAACACCGGGGAGCTGTTTTTT	CASSPSRGASNTGELFF
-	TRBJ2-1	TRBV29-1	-	TGCAGCGGTGGGCCCTTCTACAATGAGCAGTTCTTC	CSGGPFYNEQFF
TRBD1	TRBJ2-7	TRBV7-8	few	TGTGCCAGCAGCTTAGAAGTGGTCAGGGGGCGCGAGCAGTACTTC	CASSLEVVRGREQYF
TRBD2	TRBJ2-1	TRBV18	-	TGTGCCAGCTCATCTGAAGCGGGAGGGCCTCTTGAGCAGTTCTTC	CASSSEAGGPLEQFF
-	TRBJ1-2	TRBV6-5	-	TGTGCCAGCAGTTACTCGATAACGGGAGACTATGGCTACACCTTC	CASSYSITGDYGYTF
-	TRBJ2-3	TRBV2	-	TGTGCCAGCATGGAGGAAATGAATACGCAGTATTTT	CASMEEMNTQYF
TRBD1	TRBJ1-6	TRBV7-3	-	TGTGCCAGCAGCTCGACAGGGGAAAGATCACCCCTCCACTTT	CASSSTGERSPLHF
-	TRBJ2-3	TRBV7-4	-	TGTGCCAGCAGCTTAGGTCTGGGGGCGAGCACAGATACGCAGTATTTT	CASSLGLGASTDTQYF
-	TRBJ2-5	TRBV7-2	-	TGTGCCAGCAGCCCAATACGGGAAGAGACCCAGTACTTC	CASSPIREETQYF
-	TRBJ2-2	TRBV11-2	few	TGTGCCAGCACAGGGGCATGGGATTTTGTCTCCGGGGAGCTGTTTTTT	CASTGAWDFVSGELFF
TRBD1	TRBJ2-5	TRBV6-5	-	TGTGCCAGCAGTTACGGGGACAGGGGCTTGGGGGAGACCCAGTACTTC	CASSYGDRGLGETQYF
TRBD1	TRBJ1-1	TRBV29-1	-	TGCAGCGTCCGAGGACAGGTGAACACTGAAGCTTTCTTT	CSVRGQVNTEAFF
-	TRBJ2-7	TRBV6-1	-	TGTGCCAGCAGTTATGGGGGACGGTGGGGCTACGAGCAGTACTTC	CASSYGGRWGYEQYF
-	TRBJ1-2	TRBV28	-	TGTGCCAGCAGCAACCCGAGTCTGGGAATCATCTATGGCTACACCTTC	CASSNPSLGIIYGYTF
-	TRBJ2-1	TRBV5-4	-	TGTGCCAGCAGCCCTTCCGGGCCCATGGGCGCCTACAATGAGCAGTTCTTC	CASSPSGPMGAYNEQFF
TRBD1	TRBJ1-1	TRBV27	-	TGTGCCAGCAGTTTATCAAGGACAGGGGGAGCTTTCTTT	CASSLSRTGGAFF
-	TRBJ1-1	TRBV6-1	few	TGTGCCAGCAGGGAACAGCGAGAAGCTTTCTTT	CASREQREAFF
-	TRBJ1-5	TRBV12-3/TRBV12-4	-	TGTGCCAGCAGTTTAAGTAGGCTAAGCAATCAGCCCCAGCATTTT	CASSLSRLSNQPQHF
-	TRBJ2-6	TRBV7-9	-	TGTGCCAGCAGCGCCGCGGGCTCTGGGGCCAACGTCCTGACTTTC	CASSAAGSGANVLTF
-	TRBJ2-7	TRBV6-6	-	TGTGCCAGCAGTTACGGGTGGCGGGACTACGAGCAGTACTTC	CASSYGWRDYEQYF
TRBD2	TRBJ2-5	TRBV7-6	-	TGTGCCAGCAGCCCGGAGGGTCTAGCGGGGGTGGTCGAGACCCAGTACTTC	CASSPEGLAGVVETQYF
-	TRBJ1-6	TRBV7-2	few	TGTGCCAGCAGTCTTCGGGACATTTCACCCCTCCACTTT	CASSLRDISPLHF
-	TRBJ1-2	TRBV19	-	TGTGCCAGTCGGGCGTTGGGGACGGACAGCCTCAACTATGGCTACACCTTC	CASRALGTDSLNYGYTF
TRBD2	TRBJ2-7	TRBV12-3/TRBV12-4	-	TGTGCCACCCTTCTAGCGGGAGCTAGCGAGCAGTACTTC	CATLLAGASEQYF